The 22 T cell receptor beta chains below all came from one sample that was sequenced in a study of beta chain features in type 1 diabetes. Every isolated RNA sample was fully reverse transcribed, so sequencing captured expressed TCRB transcripts. Method: immunoSEQ multiplex PCR; TCRdb's copy keeps in-frame clones and lacks some. The sample lists a few hundred thousand clones, roughly 13% occurring once. Antigens of these TCRs are unknown. Study observations and caveats: For Type 1 diabetes patients, all four CD4+ subsets carried TCRB CDR3s that were moderately but significantly shorter.

Sequenced sample: naive CD4+ T cells from blood. Receptors originate from a man under 40 with type 1 diabetes.

The genes are TRBV6-1 and TRBJ2-7, with D perhaps matching TRBD2 (6 bases). Germline V lookup: CDR1 MNHNS, CDR2 SASEGT. There are 14 residues in the CDR3. Trimming stripped 7 bases from V and 3 bases from J, with 16 bases between. CDR3 residues: CASTPRRVGYEQYF. The CDR3 nucleotides are TGTGCCAGCACCCCCCGGAGGGTGGGCTACGAGCAGTACTTC.

The V and J genes are TRBV2 and TRBJ1-2; possibly TRBD1 for D (6 bases). Trimming took 7 bases from V and 4 from J, leaving 19 bases between them. The CDR3 totals 15 residues. The germline V gene has CDR1 SNHLY and CDR2 FYNNEI. The CDR3 reads CASTSGATGTYGYTF. In DNA form, the CDR3 reads TGTGCCAGCACTTCAGGGGCGACGGGCACCTATGGCTACACCTTC.

Only a few counts were recorded for this clone. This chain links TRBV7-9 with TRBJ1-1; 11 positions agree with TRBD1. The CDR3 is made up of 15 amino acids. J lost 4 bases, V lost 4 bases, and 5 bases had no gene match. Germline V gene sequence: CDR1 SEHNR, CDR2 FQNEAQ (reference sequence). The CDR3 sequence is CASSWTGGIGTEAFF. The CDR3 region has the DNA TGTGCCAGCAGCTGGACAGGGGGCATTGGCACTGAAGCTTTCTTT.

This clone turned up a few times. V usage is TRBV6-5 and J usage is TRBJ1-5; 8 bases agree with TRBD1. Germline CDR1 and CDR2: MNHEY and SVGAGI. CDR3 length: 14 amino acids. V dropped 6 bases and J dropped 2; count of bases not matched to a gene: 3. CDR3 sequence: CASSQQGGNQPQHF. CDR3 nucleotide sequence: TGTGCCAGCAGCCAACAGGGGGGCAATCAGCCCCAGCATTTT.

The rearrangement joins TRBV7-9 to TRBJ2-1, with D perhaps matching TRBD2 (5 bases). Germline V lookup: CDR1 SEHNR, CDR2 FQNEAQ (reference sequence). V was trimmed by 7 bases and J by 0 bases, leaving 19 bases between them. The CDR3 consists of 17 residues. The CDR3 protein is CASNPVDKRNSYNEQFF. CDR3 in DNA: TGTGCCAGCAACCCCGTGGATAAGCGGAACTCCTACAATGAGCAGTTCTTC.

This clone was observed a few times. The chain employs TRBV7-2 and TRBJ1-1; 7 bases map to TRBD1. J was trimmed by 11 bases and V by 4 bases; bases with no gene match: 16. Germline V gene lookup returns CDR1 SGHTA and CDR2 FQGNSA. This CDR3 spans 15 amino acids. The CDR3 bases are TGTGCCAGCAGCTCCATGACAGGGCTGACGTTTTCTGCTTTCTTT. It specifies CASSSMTGLTFSAFF.

This clone was observed a handful of times. This chain connects TRBV11-2 to TRBJ2-5; 13 bases are shared with TRBD2. V lost 5 bases to trimming and J lost 4 bases; unmatched junction nucleotides: 4. This CDR3 region has 15 residues. Germline V gene sequence: CDR1 SGHAT, CDR2 FQNNGV. The CDR3 region has the DNA TGTGCCAGCAGCACCCGACTAGCGGGAGGAGAGACCCAGTACTTC. As protein: CASSTRLAGGETQYF.

The chain links TRBV28 to TRBJ1-2; D gene uncertain. Germline V lookup: CDR1 MDHEN, CDR2 SYDVKM. V was clipped by 4 bases and J by 0 bases, with 9 bases between them. The CDR3 covers 14 residues. The CDR3 DNA is TGTGCCAGCAGTTGGGTGGGCCCTAACTATGGCTACACCTTC. This encodes CASSWVGPNYGYTF.

The CDR3 protein is CASSPRRGQALTYEQYF. The CDR3 nucleotides read TGTGCCAGTAGTCCCCGGCGGGGACAGGCCTTAACCTACGAGCAGTACTTC. The rearrangement joins TRBV19 to TRBJ2-7; TRBD1 agrees at 8 bases. The CDR3 is made up of 17 amino acids. The germline V gene encodes CDR1 LNHDA and CDR2 SQIVND (reference sequence). V lost 5 bases and J lost 2; bases outside the gene matches: 14.

The chain has TRBV4-3 and TRBJ1-4, with D maybe TRBD1 (5 bases). The germline V gene has CDR1 LGHNA and CDR2 YSLEER. CDR3 length equals 14 residues. Trimming took off 4 bases at V and 2 bases at J, with 8 bases between the two ends. The CDR3 bases are TGCGCCAGCAGCCCCGGACATACTAATGAAAAACTGTTTTTT. This codes for CASSPGHTNEKLFF.

This clone has more than one count but fewer than ten. This chain connects TRBV5-6 to TRBJ1-2; no definite D call. This CDR3 contains 13 residues. The V end lost 4 bases, the J end lost 3 bases, and 10 bases lay between the germline ends. Per germline, CDR1 SGHDT and CDR2 YYEEEE. The CDR3 region is CASSLLRDYGYTF. In DNA form, the CDR3 reads TGTGCCAGCAGCCTACTGCGGGACTATGGCTACACCTTC.

The chain joins TRBV5-1 to TRBJ2-3; 13 bases map to TRBD2. The CDR3 totals 15 residues. CDR1 is SGHRS, CDR2 YFSETQ, per germline. V was clipped by 3 bases and J by 4 bases; unmatched bases: 2. The DNA of the CDR3 is TGCGCCAGCAGCTCAGGACTAGCGGGAGCAGATACGCAGTATTTT. Translating gives CASSSGLAGADTQYF.

This chain joins TRBV19 and TRBJ2-1; the D gene is possibly TRBD2 (6 bases). The CDR3 spans 15 residues. Trimming took 3 bases from V and 4 from J, leaving 13 bases between them. Per germline, CDR1 LNHDA and CDR2 SQIVND (reference sequence). The CDR3 region is CASSIQGLSYNEQFF. CDR3 DNA: TGTGCCAGTAGTATTCAGGGACTTAGTTACAATGAGCAGTTCTTC.

V is TRBV7-9 and J is TRBJ2-6; 9 nucleotides agree with TRBD1. The CDR3 loop spans 18 amino acids. Germline CDR1 reads SEHNR; CDR2 reads FQNEAQ (reference sequence). V dropped 5 bases and J dropped 0; count of bases not matched to a gene: 8. CDR3 in DNA: TGTGCCAGCAGCCCACAGGGGGCACCCTTCTCTGGGGCCAACGTCCTGACTTTC. Its translation is CASSPQGAPFSGANVLTF.

The rearrangement joins TRBV10-3 to TRBJ2-1; the match to TRBD2 covers 10 bases. V was clipped by 5 bases and J by 4 bases; unmatched bases: 5. CDR1 is ENHRY, CDR2 SYGVKD, per germline. The CDR3 consists of 15 residues. CDR3 sequence: CAISPTSGAYNEQFF. As DNA, the CDR3 is TGTGCCATCAGTCCAACTAGCGGGGCGTACAATGAGCAGTTCTTC.

The chain uses TRBV7-8 and TRBJ1-1; perhaps TRBD1 as D (6 bases). CDR1 and CDR2 (germline): SGHVS, FQNEAQ. The V and J ends lost 3 bases and 3 bases respectively, with 8 bases between them. The CDR3 contains 13 residues. This CDR3 is CASSFRTDTEAFF. Here the CDR3 DNA reads TGTGCCAGCAGCTTTAGGACAGACACTGAAGCTTTCTTT. Filled out from reference TRBV7-8 and TRBJ1-1, the complete variable domain reads GAGVSQSPRYKVAKRGQDVALRCDPISGHVSLFWYQQALGQGPEFLTYFQNEAQLDKSGLPSDRFFAERPEGSVSTLKIQRTQQEDSAVYLCASSFRTDTEAFFGQGTRLTVV.

This chain links TRBV5-1 with TRBJ2-1, with 7 bases identical to TRBD1. With 2 bases clipped from V and 2 bases from J, the junction kept 4 bases outside the gene matches. The V gene's germline CDR1 is SGHRS and CDR2 YFSETQ. CDR3 length: 15 residues. The CDR3 protein is CASSFVGTAYNEQFF. CDR3 in DNA: TGCGCCAGCAGCTTCGTCGGGACAGCCTACAATGAGCAGTTCTTC.

In this sample, this clone turned up a few times. The chain recombines TRBV9 with TRBJ2-1; TRBD2 might be the D (6 bases). This CDR3 has 15 residues. The V gene's germline CDR1 is SGDLS and CDR2 YYNGEE. V was cut by 0 bases and J by 6 bases, with 13 bases left in between. The DNA of the CDR3 is TGTGCCAGCAGCGTAGCCGGGGGAGTTCCCAATGAGCAGTTCTTC. It encodes CASSVAGGVPNEQFF.

About this clone: The sample carries other DNA sequences with the same CDR3. The gene calls are TRBV2 and TRBJ2-6; D gene ambiguous. Germline V CDR1 and CDR2: SNHLY, FYNNEI. Trimming shortened V by 3 bases and J by 4 bases, and 7 bases separated the two germline ends. CDR3 length: 14 residues. The CDR3 DNA sequence: TGTGCCAGCAGTGACAGATCCGGGGCCAACGTCCTGACTTTC. Translation gives CASSDRSGANVLTF.

Only a few counts were recorded for this clone. The chain has TRBV11-1 and TRBJ2-2, with 8 nucleotides matching TRBD2. V gave up 5 bases and J gave up 4 bases; unmatched junction bases: 12. Per the germline V gene, CDR1 is SGHAT and CDR2 is FQDESV (reference sequence). CDR3 size: 17 residues. CDR3 DNA sequence: TGTGCCAGCAGCCCCCGCGCCAGCGGGAGTGGCACCGGGGAGCTGTTTTTT. This codes for CASSPRASGSGTGELFF.

The rearrangement links TRBV12-2 to TRBJ2-7; no check of the table's D call, TRBD1, against the DNA was made. TRBV12-2 is a recognized pseudogene. The CDR3 length is 13 residues. The CDR3 region has the DNA TGTGCAAGTCGCGACAGGATTCTCAACGAGCAGTACTTC. Translating gives CASRDRILNEQYF.

Only a few counts were recorded for this clone. Here the CDR3 reads CASLRGPDQPQHF. The CDR3 DNA sequence: TGTGCCAGCCTGCGGGGGCCAGATCAGCCCCAGCATTTT. The rearrangement uses TRBV6-1 and TRBJ1-5; D possibly corresponds to TRBD1 (6 bases). V was pared by 8 bases and J by 5 bases, with 13 bases between. The CDR3 consists of 13 residues. Germline values: CDR1 MNHNS, CDR2 SASEGT.